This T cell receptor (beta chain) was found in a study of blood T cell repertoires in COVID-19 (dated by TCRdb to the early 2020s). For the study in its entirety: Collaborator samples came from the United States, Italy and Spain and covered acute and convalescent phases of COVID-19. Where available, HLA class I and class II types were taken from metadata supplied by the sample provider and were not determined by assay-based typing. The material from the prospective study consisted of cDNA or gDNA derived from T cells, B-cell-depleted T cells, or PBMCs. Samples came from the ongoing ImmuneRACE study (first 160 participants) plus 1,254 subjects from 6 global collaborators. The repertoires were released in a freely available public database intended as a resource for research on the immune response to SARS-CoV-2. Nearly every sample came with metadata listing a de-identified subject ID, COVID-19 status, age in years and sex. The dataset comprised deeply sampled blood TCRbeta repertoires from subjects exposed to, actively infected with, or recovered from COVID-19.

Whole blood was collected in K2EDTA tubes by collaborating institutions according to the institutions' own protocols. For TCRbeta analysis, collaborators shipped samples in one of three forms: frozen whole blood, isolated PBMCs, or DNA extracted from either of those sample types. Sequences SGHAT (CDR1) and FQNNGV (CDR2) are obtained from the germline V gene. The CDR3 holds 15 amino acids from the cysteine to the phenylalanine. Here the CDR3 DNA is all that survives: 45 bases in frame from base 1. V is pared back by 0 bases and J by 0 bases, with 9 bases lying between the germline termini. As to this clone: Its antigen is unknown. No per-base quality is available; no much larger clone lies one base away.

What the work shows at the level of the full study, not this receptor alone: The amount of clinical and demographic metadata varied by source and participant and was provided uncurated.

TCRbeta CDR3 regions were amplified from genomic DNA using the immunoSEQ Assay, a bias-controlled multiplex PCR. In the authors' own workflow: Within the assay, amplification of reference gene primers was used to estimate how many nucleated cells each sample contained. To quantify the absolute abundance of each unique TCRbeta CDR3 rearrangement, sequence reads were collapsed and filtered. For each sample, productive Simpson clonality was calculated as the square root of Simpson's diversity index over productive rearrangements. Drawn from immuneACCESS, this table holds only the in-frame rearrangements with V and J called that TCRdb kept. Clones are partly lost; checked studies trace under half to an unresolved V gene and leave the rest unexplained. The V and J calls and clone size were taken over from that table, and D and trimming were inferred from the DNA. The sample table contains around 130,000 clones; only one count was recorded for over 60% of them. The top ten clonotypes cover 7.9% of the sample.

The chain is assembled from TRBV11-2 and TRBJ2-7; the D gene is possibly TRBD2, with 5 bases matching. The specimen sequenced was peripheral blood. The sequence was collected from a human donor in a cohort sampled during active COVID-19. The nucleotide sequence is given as TGTGCCAGCAGCTTAGAGATAGGGAGCTCCTACGAGCAGTACTTC. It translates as CASSLEIGSSYEQYF. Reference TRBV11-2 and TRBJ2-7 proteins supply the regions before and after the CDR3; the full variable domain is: EAGVAQSPRYKIIEKRQSVAFWCNPISGHATLYWYQQILGQGPKLLIQFQNNGVVDDSQLPKDRFSAERLKGVDSTLKIQPAKLEDSAVYLCASSLEIGSSYEQYFGPGTRLTVT.